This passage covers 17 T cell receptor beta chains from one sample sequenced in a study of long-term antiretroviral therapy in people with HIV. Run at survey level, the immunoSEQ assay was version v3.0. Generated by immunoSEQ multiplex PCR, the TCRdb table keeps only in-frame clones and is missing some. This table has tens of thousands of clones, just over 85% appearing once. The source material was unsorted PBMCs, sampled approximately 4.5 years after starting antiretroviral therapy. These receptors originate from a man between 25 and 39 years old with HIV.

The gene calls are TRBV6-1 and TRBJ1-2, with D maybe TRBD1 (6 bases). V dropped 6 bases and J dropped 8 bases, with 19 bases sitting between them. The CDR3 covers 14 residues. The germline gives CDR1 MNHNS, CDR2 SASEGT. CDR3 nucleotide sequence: TGTGCCAGCAGCCCATCCGGGACACCGGGAGGCTACACCTTC. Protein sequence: CASSPSGTPGGYTF.

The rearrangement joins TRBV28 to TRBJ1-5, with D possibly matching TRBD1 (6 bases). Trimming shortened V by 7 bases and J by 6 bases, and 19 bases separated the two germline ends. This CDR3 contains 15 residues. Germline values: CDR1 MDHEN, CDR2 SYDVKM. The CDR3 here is CASTVRDRSFQPQHF. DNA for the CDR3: TGTGCCAGCACCGTACGCGACAGGTCGTTTCAGCCCCAGCATTTT.

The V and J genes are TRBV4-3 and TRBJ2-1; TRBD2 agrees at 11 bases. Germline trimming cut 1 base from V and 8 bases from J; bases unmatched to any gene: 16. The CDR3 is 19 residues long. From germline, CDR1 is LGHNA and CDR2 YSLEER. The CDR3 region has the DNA TGCGCCAGCAGCCAAGGCCTGGGGACTAGCGGAAGGAGGTCCTATGAGCAGTTCTTC. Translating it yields CASSQGLGTSGRRSYEQFF.

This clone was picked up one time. CDR3 region: CASSPGGSQPQHF. The CDR3 DNA reads as TGTGCCAGCAGTCCAGGGGGGAGTCAGCCCCAGCATTTT. J is TRBJ1-5 and V is TRBV27, with 7 nucleotides matching TRBD1. The ends lost 5 bases at V and 6 bases at J; junction bases unmatched: 4. Germline V gene data show CDR1 as MNHEY and CDR2 as SMNVEV (reference sequence). The length of the CDR3 is 13 residues.

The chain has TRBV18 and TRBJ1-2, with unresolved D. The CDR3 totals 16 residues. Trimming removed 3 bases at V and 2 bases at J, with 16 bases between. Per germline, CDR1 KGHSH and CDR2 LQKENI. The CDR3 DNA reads TGTGCCAGCTCACCGGAACAAGGCGTCGTAAACTATGGCTACACCTTC. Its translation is CASSPEQGVVNYGYTF.

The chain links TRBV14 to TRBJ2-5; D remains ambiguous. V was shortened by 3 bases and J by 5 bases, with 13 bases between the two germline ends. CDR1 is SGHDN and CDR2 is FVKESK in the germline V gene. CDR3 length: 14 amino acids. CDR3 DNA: TGTGCCAGCAGCCATCTGGCACTTGGGGAGACCCAGTACTTC. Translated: CASSHLALGETQYF.

The CDR3 DNA reads TGTGCCATCAGTGAGTCCCGGCCAGGGCTGGAGACCCAGTACTTC. Protein: CAISESRPGLETQYF. The chain recombines TRBV10-3 with TRBJ2-5; maybe TRBD1 (5 bases). CDR1 is ENHRY, CDR2 SYGVKD, per germline. V lost 0 bases to trimming and J lost 5 bases, with 13 bases between them. The CDR3 extends over 15 amino acids.

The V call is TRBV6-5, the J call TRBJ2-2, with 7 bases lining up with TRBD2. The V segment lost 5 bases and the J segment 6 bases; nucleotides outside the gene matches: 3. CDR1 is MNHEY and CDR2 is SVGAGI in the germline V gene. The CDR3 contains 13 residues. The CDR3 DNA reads TGTGCCAGCAGTCGTAGCGGGTCCGGGGAGCTGTTTTTT. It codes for CASSRSGSGELFF.

The CDR3 here is CASSLLGAGLYEQYF. The CDR3 nucleotides read TGTGCCAGCAGCCTCCTCGGAGCGGGCCTCTACGAGCAGTACTTC. The V and J genes are TRBV6-5 and TRBJ2-7; D perhaps matches TRBD2 (6 bases). The length of the CDR3 is 15 residues. CDR1 MNHEY and CDR2 SVGAGI come from the germline V gene. Deletions cut 6 bases from V and 3 bases from J, with 18 bases between.

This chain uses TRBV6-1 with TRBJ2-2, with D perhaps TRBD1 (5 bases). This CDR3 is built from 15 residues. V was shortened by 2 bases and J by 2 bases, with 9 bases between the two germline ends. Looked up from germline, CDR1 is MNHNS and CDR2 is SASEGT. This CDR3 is CASSENRINTGELFF. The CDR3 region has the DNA TGTGCCAGCAGTGAAAACAGGATCAACACCGGGGAGCTGTTTTTT.

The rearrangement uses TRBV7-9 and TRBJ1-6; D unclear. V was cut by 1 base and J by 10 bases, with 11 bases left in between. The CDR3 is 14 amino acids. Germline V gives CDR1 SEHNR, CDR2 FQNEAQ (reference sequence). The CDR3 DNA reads TGTGCCAGCAGCTTAGGGACCTTGGGGTCACCCCTCCACTTT. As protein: CASSLGTLGSPLHF.

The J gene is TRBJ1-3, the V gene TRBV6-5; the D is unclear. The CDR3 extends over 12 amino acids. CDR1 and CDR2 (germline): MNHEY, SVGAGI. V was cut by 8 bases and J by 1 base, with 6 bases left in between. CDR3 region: CASVGSGNTIYF. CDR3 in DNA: TGTGCCAGCGTCGGGTCTGGAAACACCATATATTTT.

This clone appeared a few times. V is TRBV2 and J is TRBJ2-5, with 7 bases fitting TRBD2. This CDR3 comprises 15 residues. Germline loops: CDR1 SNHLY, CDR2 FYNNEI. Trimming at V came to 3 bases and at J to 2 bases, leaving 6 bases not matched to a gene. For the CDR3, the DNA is TGTGCCAGCAGTGATGGTGGGGGGGGGCAAGAGACCCAGTACTTC. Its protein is CASSDGGGGQETQYF.

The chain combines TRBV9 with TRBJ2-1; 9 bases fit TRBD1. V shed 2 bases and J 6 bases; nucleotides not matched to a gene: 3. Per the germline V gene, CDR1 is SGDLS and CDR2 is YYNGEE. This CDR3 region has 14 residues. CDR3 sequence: CASSVGTGLNEQFF. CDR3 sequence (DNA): TGTGCCAGCAGCGTCGGGACAGGGCTCAATGAGCAGTTCTTC.

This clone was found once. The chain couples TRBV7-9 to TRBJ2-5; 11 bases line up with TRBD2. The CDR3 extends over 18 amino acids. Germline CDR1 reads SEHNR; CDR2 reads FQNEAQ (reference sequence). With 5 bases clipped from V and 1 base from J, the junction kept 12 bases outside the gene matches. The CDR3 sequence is CASSQGASGGTLQETQYF. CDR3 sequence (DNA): TGTGCCAGCAGCCAGGGGGCTAGCGGGGGGACCCTCCAAGAGACCCAGTACTTC.

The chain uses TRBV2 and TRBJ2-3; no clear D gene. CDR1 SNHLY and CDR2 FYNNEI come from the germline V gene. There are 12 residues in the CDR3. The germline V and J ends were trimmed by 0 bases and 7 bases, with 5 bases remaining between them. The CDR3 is CASSEAQHTQYF. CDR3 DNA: TGTGCCAGCAGTGAAGCACAGCATACGCAGTATTTT.

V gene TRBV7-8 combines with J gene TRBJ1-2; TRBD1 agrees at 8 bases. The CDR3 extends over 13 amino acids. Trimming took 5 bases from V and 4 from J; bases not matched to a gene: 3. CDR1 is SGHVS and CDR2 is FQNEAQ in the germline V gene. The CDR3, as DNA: TGTGCCAGCAGCCCGACAGGGGCCTATGGCTACACCTTC. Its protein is CASSPTGAYGYTF.